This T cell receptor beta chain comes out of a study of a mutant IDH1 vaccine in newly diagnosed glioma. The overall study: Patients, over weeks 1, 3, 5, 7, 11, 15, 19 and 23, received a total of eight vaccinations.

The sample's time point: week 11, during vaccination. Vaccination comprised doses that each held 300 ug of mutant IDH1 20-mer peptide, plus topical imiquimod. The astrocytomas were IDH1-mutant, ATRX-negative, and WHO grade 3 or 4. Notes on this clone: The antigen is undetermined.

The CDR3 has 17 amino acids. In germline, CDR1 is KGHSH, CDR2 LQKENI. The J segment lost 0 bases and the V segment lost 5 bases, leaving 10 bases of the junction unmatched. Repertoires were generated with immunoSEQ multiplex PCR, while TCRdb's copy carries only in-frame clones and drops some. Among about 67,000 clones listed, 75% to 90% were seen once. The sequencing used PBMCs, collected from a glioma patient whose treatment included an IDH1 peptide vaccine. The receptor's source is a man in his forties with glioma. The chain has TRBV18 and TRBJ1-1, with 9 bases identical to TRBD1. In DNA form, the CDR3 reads TGTGCCAGCTCAGCGACGCAACAGGGGGCGGTGAACACTGAAGCTTTCTTT. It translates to CASSATQQGAVNTEAFF.